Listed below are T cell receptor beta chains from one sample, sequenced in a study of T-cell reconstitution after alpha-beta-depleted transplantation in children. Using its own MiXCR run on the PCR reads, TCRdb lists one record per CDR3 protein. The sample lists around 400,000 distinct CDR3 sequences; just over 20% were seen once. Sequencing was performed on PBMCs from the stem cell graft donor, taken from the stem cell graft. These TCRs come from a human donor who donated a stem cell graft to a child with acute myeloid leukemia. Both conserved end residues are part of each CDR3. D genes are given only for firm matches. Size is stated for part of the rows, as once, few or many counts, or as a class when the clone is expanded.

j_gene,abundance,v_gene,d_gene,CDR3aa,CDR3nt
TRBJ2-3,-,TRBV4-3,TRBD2,CASSHAAGSGSDTQYF,TGCGCCAGCAGCCACGCCGCGGGTAGCGGGAGTGATACGCAGTATTTT
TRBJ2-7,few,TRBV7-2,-,CASSRDAVYEQYF,TGTGCCAGCAGCCGTGACGCAGTCTACGAGCAGTACTTC
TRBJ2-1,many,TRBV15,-,CATSRVQQTYNEQFF,TGTGCCACCAGCAGAGTTCAGCAAACCTACAATGAGCAGTTCTTC
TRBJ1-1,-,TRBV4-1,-,CASSQDGGNMNTEAFF,TGCGCCAGCAGCCAAGACGGGGGTAACATGAACACTGAAGCTTTCTTT
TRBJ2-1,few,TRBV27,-,CASSFRDLGGRANEQFF,TGTGCCAGCAGTTTTCGAGATTTGGGGGGACGGGCCAATGAGCAGTTCTTC
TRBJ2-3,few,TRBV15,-,CATSRDIGDTQYF,TGTGCCACCAGCAGAGATATAGGGGATACGCAGTATTTT
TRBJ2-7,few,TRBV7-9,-,CASSFDDEQYF,TGTGCCAGCAGCTTCGATGACGAGCAGTACTTC
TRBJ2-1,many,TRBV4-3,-,CASSQDISASVLHEQFF,TGCGCCAGCAGCCAAGATATTTCGGCTAGCGTTCTCCATGAGCAGTTCTTC
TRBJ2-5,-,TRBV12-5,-,CASGLAPTDQETQYF,TGTGCTAGTGGTTTGGCTCCGACTGACCAAGAGACCCAGTACTTC
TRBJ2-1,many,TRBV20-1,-,CSVSGGLGHNEQFF,TGCAGTGTCAGTGGGGGCCTAGGGCACAATGAGCAGTTCTTC
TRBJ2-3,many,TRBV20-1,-,CSARWADTDTQYF,TGCAGTGCTAGGTGGGCAGACACAGATACGCAGTATTTT
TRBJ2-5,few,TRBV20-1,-,CSARGGSLQETQYF,TGCAGTGCTAGGGGAGGTAGCTTACAAGAGACCCAGTACTTC
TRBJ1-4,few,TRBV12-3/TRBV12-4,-,CASGNEKLFF,TGTGCCAGCGGCAATGAAAAACTGTTTTTT
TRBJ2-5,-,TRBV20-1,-,CSARSPQGSGAGQETQYF,TGCAGTGCTAGATCCCCTCAGGGTAGCGGAGCGGGCCAAGAGACCCAGTACTTC
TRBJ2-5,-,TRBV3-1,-,CASSPGLSETQYF,TGTGCCAGCAGCCCGGGTCTCTCGGAGACCCAGTACTTC
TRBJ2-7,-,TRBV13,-,CASSSRHTSYEQYF,TGTGCCAGCAGCTCCCGACACACTAGCTACGAGCAGTACTTC
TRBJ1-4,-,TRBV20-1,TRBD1,CSAFEPGTEGEKLFF,TGCAGTGCCTTCGAACCCGGGACAGAGGGTGAAAAACTGTTTTTT
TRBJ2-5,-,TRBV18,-,CASSPIQAGETQYF,TGTGCCAGCTCACCAATTCAAGCAGGAGAGACCCAGTACTTC
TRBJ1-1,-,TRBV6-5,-,CASSYRFGSVGMNTEAFF,TGTGCCAGCAGTTACCGATTTGGCAGCGTTGGGATGAACACTGAAGCTTTCTTT
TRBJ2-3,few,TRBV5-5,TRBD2,CASSFGGTSGTDTQYF,TGTGCCAGCAGCTTTGGAGGGACTAGCGGCACAGATACGCAGTATTTT
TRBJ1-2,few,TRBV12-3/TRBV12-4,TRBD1,CASSFRTGGYTF,TGTGCCAGCAGTTTCAGGACAGGTGGCTACACCTTC
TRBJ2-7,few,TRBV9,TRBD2,CSAGRSFYEQYF,TGTTCCGCCGGGAGGTCCTTCTACGAGCAGTACTTC
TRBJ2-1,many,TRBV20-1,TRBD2,CSARPSKREPSF,TGCAGTGCTAGACCCTCCAAGCGGGAGCCTTCCTTC
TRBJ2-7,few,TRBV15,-,CATRTDGSHEQYF,TGTGCCACCAGAACTGACGGTTCCCACGAGCAGTACTTC
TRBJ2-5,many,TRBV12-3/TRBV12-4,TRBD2,CASSLSGIRQETQYF,TGTGCCAGCAGCCTTAGCGGGATAAGGCAAGAGACCCAGTACTTC
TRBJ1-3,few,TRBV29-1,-,CSVEDGLTSGNTIYF,TGCAGCGTTGAAGATGGGCTGACCTCTGGAAACACCATATATTTT
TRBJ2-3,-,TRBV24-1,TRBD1,CATSDLGTGIADTQYF,TGTGCCACCAGTGATTTGGGGACAGGGATCGCAGATACGCAGTATTTT
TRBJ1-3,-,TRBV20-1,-,CSAPRGVGRNTIYF,TGCAGTGCCCCTCGGGGTGTGGGAAGAAACACCATATATTTT
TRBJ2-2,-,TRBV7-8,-,CASSSRGGFAGELFF,TGTGCCAGCAGTTCGCGAGGTGGATTTGCCGGGGAGCTGTTTTTT
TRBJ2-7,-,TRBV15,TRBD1,CATSKPGQGYEQYF,TGTGCCACCAGCAAACCGGGACAGGGGTACGAGCAGTACTTC
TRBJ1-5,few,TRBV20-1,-,CSAAGRVSNQPQHF,TGCAGTGCCGCGGGCAGGGTTAGCAATCAGCCCCAGCATTTT
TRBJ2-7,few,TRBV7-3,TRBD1,CASSAGGPYEQYF,TGTGCCAGCAGCGCAGGGGGACCTTACGAGCAGTACTTC
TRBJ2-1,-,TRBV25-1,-,CASRGRGDNEQFF,TGTGCCAGCAGGGGAAGGGGAGACAATGAGCAGTTCTTC
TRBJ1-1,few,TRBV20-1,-,CSARGQVNTEAFF,TGCAGTGCTAGAGGTCAAGTGAACACTGAAGCTTTCTTT
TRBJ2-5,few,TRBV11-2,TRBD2,CASSLASGTRQETQYF,TGTGCCAGCAGCTTAGCCAGCGGGACTCGCCAAGAGACCCAGTACTTC
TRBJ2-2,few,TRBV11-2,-,CASSQEGFGELFF,TGTGCCAGCAGCCAGGAGGGATTCGGGGAGCTGTTTTTT
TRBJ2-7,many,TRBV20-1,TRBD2,CSARTGGIYEQYF,TGCAGTGCTAGGACGGGAGGGATCTACGAGCAGTACTTC
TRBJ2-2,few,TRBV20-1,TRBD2,CSARLPGTSGKTGELFF,TGCAGTGCTAGACTCCCAGGGACTAGCGGAAAAACCGGGGAGCTGTTTTTT
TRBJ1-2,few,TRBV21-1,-,CASSKRSGYTF,TGTGCCAGCAGCAAACGGAGCGGCTACACCTTC
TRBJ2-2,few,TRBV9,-,CASSPERDRRTRGELFF,TGTGCCAGCAGCCCCGAGCGGGACAGGAGGACCCGTGGGGAGCTGTTTTTT
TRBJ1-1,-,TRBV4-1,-,CASSVSTEAFF,TGCGCCAGCAGCGTTAGCACTGAAGCTTTCTTT
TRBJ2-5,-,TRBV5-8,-,CASSMGKTVIFQETQYF,TGTGCCAGCAGTATGGGCAAGACCGTAATTTTTCAAGAGACCCAGTACTTC
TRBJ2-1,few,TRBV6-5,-,CASSYRAASYNEQFF,TGTGCCAGCAGTTACCGGGCGGCCTCCTACAATGAGCAGTTCTTC
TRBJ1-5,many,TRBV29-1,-,CSAYLQGSNQPQHF,TGCAGCGCCTACCTACAGGGCTCCAATCAGCCCCAGCATTTT
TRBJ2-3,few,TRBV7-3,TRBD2,CASSLTRASGRGSDTQYF,TGTGCCAGCAGCTTAACAAGGGCTAGCGGGAGGGGTTCGGATACGCAGTATTTT
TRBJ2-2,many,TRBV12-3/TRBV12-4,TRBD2,CASTLSGNLIF,TGTGCCAGCACCCTTAGCGGGAACCTGATTTTT
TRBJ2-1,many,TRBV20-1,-,CSAPGLPGGTYNEQFF,TGCAGTGCCCCGGGTCTCCCAGGGGGGACCTACAATGAGCAGTTCTTC
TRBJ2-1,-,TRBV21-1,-,CASSKDSPAASRFDEQFF,TGTGCCAGCAGCAAAGATTCCCCCGCGGCTAGCCGTTTTGATGAGCAGTTCTTC
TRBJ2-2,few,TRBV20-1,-,CSASSAGDAGELFF,TGCAGTGCTAGTTCGGCAGGGGATGCCGGGGAGCTGTTTTTT
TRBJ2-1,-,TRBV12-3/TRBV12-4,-,CASSALEQFF,TGTGCCAGCAGTGCTCTTGAGCAGTTCTTC
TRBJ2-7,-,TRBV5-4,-,CASSFFGNEQYF,TGTGCCAGCAGCTTCTTCGGGAACGAGCAGTACTTC
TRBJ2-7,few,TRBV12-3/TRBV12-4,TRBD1,CASKAPRGQGTNEQYF,TGTGCCAGCAAGGCCCCACGAGGACAGGGAACAAACGAGCAGTACTTC
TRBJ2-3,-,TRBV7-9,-,CASSPMGEVTDTQYF,TGTGCCAGCAGCCCAATGGGGGAGGTCACAGATACGCAGTATTTT
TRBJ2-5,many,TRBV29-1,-,CSVGVGGTQYF,TGCAGCGTTGGTGTGGGAGGGACCCAGTACTTC